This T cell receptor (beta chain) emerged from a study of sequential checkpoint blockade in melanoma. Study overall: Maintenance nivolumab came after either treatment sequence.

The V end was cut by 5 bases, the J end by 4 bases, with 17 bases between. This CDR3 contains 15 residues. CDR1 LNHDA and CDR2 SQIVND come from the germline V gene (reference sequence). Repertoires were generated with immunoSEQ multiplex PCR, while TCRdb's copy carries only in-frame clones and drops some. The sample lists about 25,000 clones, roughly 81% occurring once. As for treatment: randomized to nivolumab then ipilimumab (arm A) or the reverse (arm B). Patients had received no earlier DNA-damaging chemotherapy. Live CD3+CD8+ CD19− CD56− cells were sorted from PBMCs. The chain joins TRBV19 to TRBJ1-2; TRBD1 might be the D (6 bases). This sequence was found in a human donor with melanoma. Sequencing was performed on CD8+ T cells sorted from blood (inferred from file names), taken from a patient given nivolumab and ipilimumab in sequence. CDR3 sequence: CASSPTPGAFYGYTF. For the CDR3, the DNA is TGTGCCAGTAGTCCAACCCCAGGGGCTTTCTATGGCTACACCTTC.